The 19 T cell receptor beta chains reported below all come from one sample, sequenced in a study of high-grade serous ovarian cancer treatment subgroups. Libraries were prepared by immunoSEQ multiplex PCR; TCRdb keeps only in-frame clonotypes and omits some of them. This table holds some 5,700 clones, under 70% found once. The tumor samples were collected prior to definitive surgery or chemotherapy. Sequenced: tumor tissue. The source is a human donor with high-grade serous ovarian cancer.

The chain has TRBV9 and TRBJ2-2; the D gene is possibly TRBD2 (6 bases). CDR3 length: 14 amino acids. The germline V gene has CDR1 SGDLS and CDR2 YYNGEE. Trimming stripped 10 bases from V and 0 bases from J, with 13 bases between. The CDR3 here is CASEGTANTGELFF. CDR3 nucleotides: TGTGCCTCAGAGGGGACTGCGAACACCGGGGAGCTGTTTTTT. The whole variable domain, filled in from reference TRBV9 and TRBJ2-2, reads DSGVTQTPKHLITATGQRVTLRCSPRSGDLSVYWYQQSLDQGLQFLIQYYNGEERAKGNILERFSAQQFPDLHSELNLSSLELGDSALYFCASEGTANTGELFFGEGSRLTVL.

This clone counts as large. The chain recombines TRBV7-9 with TRBJ2-7, with a weak D call TRBD2 (7 bases). CDR3 size: 16 residues. Germline values: CDR1 SEHNR, CDR2 FQNEAQ (reference sequence). V was cut by 1 base and J by 2 bases, with 15 bases left in between. The CDR3 sequence: CASSLEGGGRPYEQYF. As DNA, the CDR3 is TGTGCCAGCAGCTTAGAGGGAGGGGGGAGACCCTACGAGCAGTACTTC.

This chain links TRBV7-8 with TRBJ1-6, with D possibly being TRBD1 (6 bases). V was shortened by 4 bases and J by 4 bases, with 14 bases between the two germline ends. The CDR3 has 16 amino acids. The germline V gene encodes CDR1 SGHVS and CDR2 FQNEAQ. The CDR3 is CASSWGPEGYNSPLHF. The CDR3 DNA sequence: TGTGCCAGCAGCTGGGGGCCCGAGGGGTATAATTCACCCCTCCACTTT.

The chain couples TRBV6-4 to TRBJ2-5, with D perhaps TRBD1 (6 bases). V gave up 9 bases and J gave up 1 base, with 15 bases separating them. The CDR3 is 14 residues long. Germline V gene data show CDR1 as MRHNA and CDR2 as SNTAGT. CDR3 amino acids: CASSRTAFQETQYF. The CDR3 region has the DNA TGTGCCAGTTCCCGGACAGCATTCCAAGAGACCCAGTACTTC.

The chain has TRBV9 and TRBJ1-2; maybe TRBD1 (6 bases). Germline V gene sequence: CDR1 SGDLS, CDR2 YYNGEE. V lost 0 bases, J lost 4 bases, and 13 bases lay in between. This CDR3 has 15 residues. In nucleotides, the CDR3 is TGTGCCAGCAGCGTAGGGGGGGGGCATAGCTATGGCTACACCTTC. It specifies CASSVGGGHSYGYTF.

V gene TRBV7-6 combines with J gene TRBJ2-7; D call uncertain. Germline CDR1 reads SGHVS; CDR2 reads FNYEAQ. V lost 5 bases, J lost 7 bases, and 15 bases lay in between. The CDR3 is 13 residues long. The CDR3 nucleotides are TGTGCCAGCAGCCTGGGCGAAGGGTTTGAGCAGTACTTC. This translates into CASSLGEGFEQYF.

Here the CDR3 DNA reads TGTGCCAGCAGTTTTGGGGACAGGGTGAGTGGCTACACCTTC. Its translation is CASSFGDRVSGYTF. The V gene is TRBV27, the J gene TRBJ1-2; 9 positions match TRBD1. The germline V gene encodes CDR1 MNHEY and CDR2 SMNVEV (reference sequence). The J segment lost 7 bases and the V segment lost 3 bases, leaving 6 bases of the junction unmatched. This CDR3 is 14 amino acids long.

The chain joins TRBV28 to TRBJ2-5; D call uncertain. The germline V gene encodes CDR1 MDHEN and CDR2 SYDVKM. The CDR3 runs 11 residues. V lost 7 bases and J lost 8, with 11 bases in between. The CDR3 region is CASTLGPTQYF. In DNA, the CDR3 is TGTGCCAGCACCTTAGGCCCCACCCAGTACTTC.

The chain couples TRBV2 to TRBJ2-3; 8 bases match TRBD1. Germline values: CDR1 SNHLY, CDR2 FYNNEI. The CDR3 length is 14 residues. The J segment lost 3 bases and the V segment lost 7 bases, leaving 6 bases of the junction unmatched. The CDR3 DNA is TGTGCCAGCAATCCAGGACAGGGAACAGATACGCAGTATTTT. It translates to CASNPGQGTDTQYF.

This clone was counted a single time. The rearrangement uses TRBV20-1 and TRBJ1-1; the D is unclear. CDR1 is DFQATT and CDR2 is SNEGSKA in the germline V gene (reference sequence). The CDR3 runs to 11 residues. With 3 bases removed from V and 11 bases from J, the gap between germline ends came to 13 bases. The CDR3 sequence is CSARIDFGAFF. CDR3 nucleotide sequence: TGCAGTGCTAGGATCGACTTCGGGGCTTTCTTT.

The rearrangement links TRBV2 to TRBJ1-2; D is undetermined. The germline V gene encodes CDR1 SNHLY and CDR2 FYNNEI. This CDR3 region has 14 residues. Trimming removed 2 bases at V and 4 bases at J, with 11 bases between. The CDR3 coding sequence is TGTGCCAGCAGTGAACAGCTTACAGTCTATGGCTACACCTTC. Its translation is CASSEQLTVYGYTF.

The V gene is TRBV27, the J gene TRBJ2-7; no reliable D call. The CDR3 is made up of 14 amino acids. V lost 5 bases and J 0 bases, leaving 11 bases between the germline ends. The V gene's germline CDR1 is MNHEY and CDR2 SMNVEV (reference sequence). The CDR3 nucleotides read TGTGCCAGCAGTGGGCAGGAAAGCTCCTACGAGCAGTACTTC. Residues: CASSGQESSYEQYF.

V is TRBV7-2 and J is TRBJ2-1; 7 positions agree with TRBD1. This CDR3 comprises 14 residues. V was pared by 3 bases and J by 4 bases, with 3 bases of the junction left unmatched. The germline V gene has CDR1 SGHTA and CDR2 FQGNSA. The CDR3 nucleotides are TGTGCCAGCAGCTTCCCGGGACAGTACAATGAGCAGTTCTTC. Protein product: CASSFPGQYNEQFF.

V is TRBV6-5 and J is TRBJ2-5; 12 bases match TRBD1. The CDR3 spans 15 residues. The germline V gene encodes CDR1 MNHEY and CDR2 SVGAGI. J was trimmed by 14 bases and V by 2 bases; bases with no gene match: 12. CDR3 loop: CASSYPGTGGSWGYF. For the CDR3, the DNA is TGTGCCAGCAGTTACCCCGGGACAGGGGGCTCCTGGGGCTACTTC.

CDR3 sequence: CASSSPGQGVYEQYF. CDR3 DNA: TGTGCCAGCAGTTCCCCGGGACAGGGAGTCTACGAGCAGTACTTC. The chain uses TRBV6-5 and TRBJ2-5; 9 nucleotides line up with TRBD1. Judging by the DNA end, TRBJ2-7 fits better; the J call may be wrong. The CDR3 is 15 residues long. CDR1 and CDR2 (germline): MNHEY, SVGAGI.

The genes are TRBV28 and TRBJ1-1, with D possibly TRBD1 on 5 matching bases. Trimming took 3 bases from V and 7 from J, leaving 15 bases between them. CDR3 length: 14 amino acids. The germline CDR1 and CDR2 sequences are MDHEN and SYDVKM. This CDR3 reads CASSFLQEEHEAFF. In DNA form, the CDR3 reads TGTGCCAGCAGTTTTTTACAGGAGGAACATGAAGCTTTCTTT.

This clone came up a few times. CDR3 DNA sequence: TGTGCCAGCAGCCGCCGGGAGGGGGCGATCAATGAGCAGTTCTTC. Its translation is CASSRREGAINEQFF. The chain carries TRBV7-9 and TRBJ2-1; possibly TRBD2 for D (8 bases). The CDR3 length is 15 residues. Germline CDR1 is SEHNR and CDR2 is FQNEAQ (reference sequence). V lost 5 bases to trimming and J lost 6 bases, with 17 bases between them.

In its sample, this clone was seen once. This chain uses TRBV5-5 with TRBJ1-5, with a tentative D call TRBD1 (6 bases). CDR1 is SGHKS, CDR2 YYEKEE, per germline (reference sequence). CDR3 length equals 13 residues. V gave up 5 bases and J gave up 4 bases, with 10 bases separating them. CDR3 protein: CASSTGLNQPQHF. The DNA of the CDR3 is TGTGCCAGCAGTACAGGGTTGAATCAGCCCCAGCATTTT.

V is TRBV7-2 and J is TRBJ2-5, with D possibly being TRBD2 (6 bases). Germline V CDR1 and CDR2: SGHTA, FQGNSA. Trimming stripped 5 bases from V and 10 bases from J, with 14 bases between. The CDR3 extends over 12 amino acids. The CDR3 bases are TGTGCCAGCAGCCCGCAGGGAGGAGACCAGTACTTC. Its protein is CASSPQGGDQYF.